These 7 T cell receptor beta chains came from one sample sequenced in a study of cytomegalovirus exposure and HLA in healthy donors. Vbeta (60) and Jbeta (13) primers were used in the PCR. Clones were read by immunoSEQ multiplex PCR, and TCRdb kept only the in-frame ones, dropping some. This sample has hundreds of thousands of clones; around 90% occur once, and the top ten carry approximately 2.4%. The sequencing sample was made of PBMCs. Every receptor here comes from a woman in her late teens or twenties in good health and CMV-seronegative.

This chain uses TRBV19 with TRBJ1-5, with no clear D. The CDR3 extends over 13 amino acids. Germline V CDR1 and CDR2: LNHDA, SQIVND (reference sequence). Trimming cost V 3 bases and J 7 bases, with 10 bases left between them. The CDR3 coding sequence is TGTGCCAGTAGTATGCAGGCGTTACAGCCCCAGCATTTT. It encodes CASSMQALQPQHF.

The rearrangement links TRBV2 to TRBJ2-1; TRBD2 matches at 15 bases. The J segment lost 15 bases and the V segment lost 7 bases, leaving 16 bases of the junction unmatched. Per germline, CDR1 SNHLY and CDR2 FYNNEI. The CDR3 has 16 amino acids. This CDR3 is CASTSMSGLAGGGLFF. The DNA for the CDR3 is TGTGCCAGCACCTCGATGTCGGGACTAGCGGGGGGAGGGCTGTTCTTC.

The J gene is TRBJ1-1, the V gene TRBV4-2; 8 nucleotides match TRBD1. The CDR3 loop spans 15 amino acids. J lost 6 bases, V lost 1 base, and 7 bases had no gene match. Per germline, CDR1 LGHNA and CDR2 YNFKEQ. The chain's CDR3 is CASSQALQGGAEAFF. The CDR3 DNA sequence: TGTGCCAGCAGCCAAGCCCTACAGGGGGGGGCTGAAGCTTTCTTT.

The chain carries TRBV5-4 and TRBJ2-5; TRBD2 matches at 11 bases. Per germline, CDR1 SGHNT and CDR2 YYREEE (reference sequence). The CDR3 runs 15 residues. Trimming at V came to 4 bases and at J to 1 base, leaving 3 bases not matched to a gene. The CDR3 protein is CASSTGLAVQETQYF. The CDR3 DNA reads as TGTGCCAGCAGCACGGGACTAGCGGTCCAAGAGACCCAGTACTTC. Looking up the rest from reference TRBV5-4 and TRBJ2-5 gives the full variable domain: ETGVTQSPTHLIKTRGQQVTLRCSSQSGHNTVSWYQQALGQGPQFIFQYYREEENGRGNFPPRFSGLQFPNYSSELNVNALELDDSALYLCASSTGLAVQETQYFGPGTRLLVL.

The chain joins TRBV13 to TRBJ2-7, with TRBD1 as a possible D gene (5 bases). Germline CDR1 PRHDT, CDR2 FYEKMQ (reference sequence). CDR3 length equals 11 residues. V was clipped by 5 bases and J by 7 bases, with 9 bases between them. This CDR3 reads CASSAQGEQYF. CDR3 in DNA: TGTGCCAGCAGCGCGCAGGGAGAGCAGTACTTC.

The chain uses TRBV6-5 and TRBJ1-2, with D hard to call. Germline loops: CDR1 MNHEY, CDR2 SVGAGI. The CDR3 totals 15 residues. V was trimmed by 0 bases and J by 1 base, leaving 9 bases between them. The CDR3 DNA is TGTGCCAGCAGTTACTCGAAGCTACGTAACTATGGCTACACCTTC. It is translated as CASSYSKLRNYGYTF.

V gene TRBV18 combines with J gene TRBJ2-7; maybe TRBD1 (5 bases). This CDR3 is built from 15 residues. Germline CDR1 and CDR2: KGHSH and LQKENI. Trimming shortened V by 3 bases and J by 1 base, and 13 bases separated the two germline ends. The CDR3: CASSPDTLRSYEQYF. The CDR3 nucleotides are TGTGCCAGCTCACCGGACACCCTGAGGTCCTACGAGCAGTACTTC.